This T cell receptor beta chain comes out of a study of cytomegalovirus exposure and HLA in healthy donors (dated by TCRdb to 2017 to 2019). Study-level background: According to an earlier analysis of a few hundred of the donors, about 179 million T cells yielded approximately 120 million unique TCR beta sequences and around 300 Gb of sequence data. To decide whether each TCR beta V gene segment behaved as functional or pseudogenic, an earlier analysis of over 500 of the donors relied on high-throughput TCR beta sequencing. The study aimed to test whether cataloging public T cell receptors could reveal signatures of past pathogen exposure. Roughly five DR-DQ haplotypes were handled as single units for association and clustering because linkage in the cohort was strong. Genome-wide SNP genotypes for about 65% of the roughly 700 donors were used in a later genetic analysis, which treated that subset as a discovery cohort. HLA typing covered class I and class II loci at four-digit resolution. To predict cytomegalovirus infection status, the study combined high-throughput TCR immunosequencing, statistical association of individual TCRs with disease status, and machine learning. Among the roughly 390 genotyped donors, roughly 80% belonged to the genetic ancestry cluster associated with self-reported Caucasian donors. The number of typed donors differed by locus: about 629-630 for A, B, C, DRB1 and DQB1; 500 to 550 for DQA1; approximately 610 for DPA1; and roughly 470 for DPB1. Besides the first cohort of under 700 subjects, a separate validation cohort made up of roughly 120 different subjects was used. To study patterns of TCR occurrence, a later analysis re-analyzed previously published TCR beta repertoires from 666 donors and added high-resolution HLA genotyping. Across 300 to 500 genotyped donors of the cohort, an average of roughly 250,000 unique TCR beta nucleotide sequences per donor were sequenced, and roughly 18% of those sequences were non-productive. The study profiled the T cell repertoires of hundreds of subjects by immunosequencing and related them to cytomegalovirus serostatus. In the later analysis, no new phenotypic data were used to find candidate immune exposures; instead, reliance was placed on TCR beta sequences and their occurrence across donors. Every repertoire in the discovery cohort had been generated on one and the same sequencing platform. Around 300 gigabases of sequencing data and around 87 million unique TCR sequences were included in an early release covering under 650 HLA-typed donors. Donor age, sex, ethnicity and CMV serostatus were collected together with the repertoire data.

Taken from cysteine to phenylalanine, the CDR3 has 13 residues. The retained sequence is limited to the CDR3, 39 bases, with the frame set at the first base. Based on the germline V gene (reference sequence), the CDR1 and CDR2 sequences are GTSNPN and SVGIG. Trimming takes 0 bases from V and 5 bases from J, and the germline ends sit 10 bases apart. Library preparation was by the immunoSEQ multiplex PCR assay. A mixture of 60 forward primers for TCR Vbeta segments and 13 reverse primers for TCR Jbeta segments was used in the multiplex PCR. Amplification of the CDR3 region of rearranged TCR beta genes was performed with a multiplex PCR assay on genomic DNA. The Illumina HiSeq System was used to sequence the amplified TCR beta libraries as 87-base-pair reads. On the study's bioinformatics: Across the 600 to 700 repertoires, a later analysis counted roughly 84 million unique TCR beta chains, about 10 million of which were shared by at least two donors. A nearest-neighbor algorithm error-corrected the raw reads and collapsed the reads into unique sequences, merging closely related sequences to remove PCR and sequencing errors. To assign V, D and J gene segments, CDR3 sequences were aligned to IMGT reference sequences. For a sequence to be retained, a match of at least six nucleotides was required to both a V gene segment and a J gene segment. Rearrangements were classified as productive when the CDR3 lacked stop codons and remained in frame with V and J, and all other rearrangements were classified as non-productive. CDR3 was defined by IMGT convention, running from the second conserved V-encoded cysteine to the conserved J-encoded phenylalanine. In an earlier analysis of 500 to 650 of the donors, sequences lacking an unambiguous match to a single V gene segment were excluded. An earlier analysis of about 590 of the donors classified V segments as functional when productive rearrangements were above 56.7% and as segregating when the standard deviation between donors was above 5%. To diagnose cytomegalovirus status from the catalog of TCR beta chain sequences, a statistical classification framework was built. A later analysis assigned V and J genes by comparing TCR nucleotide sequences with IMGT/GENE-DB human TR gene sequences. In a later analysis, CDR3 sequences and most-parsimonious VDJ recombination scenarios were assigned using the TCRdist pipeline. In a later analysis, every TCR beta chain was defined by the combination of its CDR3 amino acid sequence and its V-gene family, and reads without a unique V-gene family were dropped. As a way to deal with suspected cross-contamination and a sequencing artifact, a later analysis dropped approximately 570 nucleotide sequences that were highly shared and had low generation probability. For each public chain, a later analysis derived a clonal expansion index from normalized ranks of inferred template counts within each repertoire. In a later analysis, generation probabilities were computed using a VDJ recombination model fitted to out-of-frame rearrangements, and the results were checked against IGoR. In a later analysis, hypergeometric tests were used to score TCR-TCR, TCR-HLA and TCR-CMV co-occurrence, with a repertoire-size bias correction applied to TCR pairs. A later analysis estimated false discovery rates by permuting HLA or CMV assignments 20 times. In a later analysis, co-occurring TCRs were grouped with DBSCAN, and TCRdist sequence similarity was added when clustering was performed within HLA-allele-positive subsets. For co-occurrence clustering, repertoires with fewer than 30,000 or more than 120,000 public chains were excluded, along with four or five repertoires with anomalous nucleotide sharing. TCRdb obtained this table from immuneACCESS and retained in-frame rearrangements with V and J assigned. These tables miss some clones; where compared with another copy, unresolved V genes account for less than half of the shortfall, and the remainder is unexplained. That table furnishes V, J and clone size, whereas the DNA furnished D and trimming. This sample's clone table shows 60,000 to 75,000 clones. Jointly, the top ten make up under 2% of the sample.

In total, approximately 700 healthy bone marrow donors made up the cohort. All cohort members were sampled while nominally healthy, although unrecorded immune exposures were likely present. The donor was CMV seronegative and was included in the group of over 300 seronegative cohort members. Every donor gave a peripheral blood sample, and the peripheral blood mononuclear cells from that sample were used for TCR beta sequencing. Genomic DNA was extracted from the blood cell samples with the Qiagen DNeasy Blood Extraction Kit. Remarks on this clone: Its antigen is currently not known.

The paper as a whole reports these results and caveats: Only TCR beta chains were sequenced in this cohort, and the absence of alpha or paired-chain data limited detectable features. Compared with equally common non-associated chains, HLA-associated TCR beta chains in a later analysis were more clonally expanded and had lower generation probabilities. The authors suggested that the approach could potentially be generalized to other disease states and immunological phenotypes. Immune exposure information for the cohort was limited to CMV serostatus. The earlier analysis of a few hundred of the donors excluded some 16 rarely observed V segments, including chromosome 9 orphons, because counts were too low. A later analysis associated about 17,000 TCR beta sequences with specific HLA alleles at a false discovery rate of 0.05. The classifier was reported to diagnose cytomegalovirus status with high specificity and sensitivity in both the original cohort and the validation cohort. Most CMV-associated TCR beta chains appeared to be HLA-restricted in a later analysis, and the HLA associations seemed to be driven largely by CMV exposure. In vitro tests confirmed that a few of the cytomegalovirus-associated TCR beta chains recognize cytomegalovirus antigens. Most TCR sequences were seen in very few donors, while some public TCRs were found in many individuals. According to a later analysis, TCR association rates differed among HLA loci, with DRB1 alleles showing the most associated TCRs and HLA-C alleles showing the fewest. Linkage disequilibrium might explain the correlated functional status among segregating V segments, but an unknown experimental factor could not be excluded. Some IMGT-functional V segments, including TRBV6-2 and TRBV6-3, could not be told apart with the 87-base-pair reads, so those segments were excluded. In a later genetic analysis, a missense DCLRE1C variant was associated with V-gene and J-gene trimming of TCR beta chains, and the association was replicated in an independent cohort. A later analysis reported that several top co-occurrence clusters appeared linked to parvovirus B19, influenza, CMV and Epstein-Barr virus. A further reported finding was that TCR beta sequences accurately predicted the HLA-A and HLA-B alleles for most subjects in the first cohort. Presence/absence analyses assumed roughly uniform sequencing depth across donors, an assumption that may not hold. Strong co-occurrence of HLA alleles, especially DR and DQ, made assigning TCR associations to individual alleles difficult. In a later genetic analysis, fewer N-insertions in productive TCRs were reported among donors in an Asian-associated ancestry cluster than the approximately 710-donor mean. HLA typing was unavailable for some donors at each locus, so association tests used only the typed subset. In an earlier analysis of 587 of the donors, most TCR beta V segments appeared in productive rearrangements about 87% or about 30% of the time, broadly matching IMGT annotations. A cluster of highly shared sequence variants was judged likely to represent a technical artifact of the sequencing pipeline. The study listed 170 or so TCR beta chains as associated with cytomegalovirus.

The TCR sequence derives from a woman in her 30s in good health and CMV-seronegative. Sequences were obtained from PBMCs. The chain links TRBV30 with TRBJ2-5, with a tentative D gene TRBD1 over 6 matching bases. The base sequence is TGTGCCTGGAGTGTAGGGGGTGGGGAGACCCAGTACTTC. The resulting protein is CAWSVGGGETQYF.